This T cell receptor beta chain emerged from a study of cytomegalovirus exposure and HLA in healthy donors. This CDR3 region has 16 residues. Trimming shortened V by 0 bases and J by 0 bases, and 10 bases separated the two germline ends. The germline V gene encodes CDR1 SGHRS and CDR2 YFSETQ. It was with 60 Vbeta and 13 Jbeta primers that the PCR ran. Here immunoSEQ multiplex PCR was the method, and the copy in TCRdb shows in-frame clones only, minus some. Found here are about 140,000 clones, around 84% of them singletons; the top ten hold approximately 2.5%. Sequencing was carried out using PBMCs. The clonotype comes from a man in his fifties or sixties in good health and CMV-seronegative. J is TRBJ1-3 and V is TRBV5-1; D not resolved. The CDR3 bases are TGCGCCAGCAGCTTGGCCGGGGAGAGCTCTGGAAACACCATATATTTT. It codes for CASSLAGESSGNTIYF.